The 5 T cell receptor beta chains presented below share a single source sample, sequenced in a study of Graves' ophthalmopathy and Graves' hyperthyroidism. The authors amplified TCR beta CDR3 regions, and they did so from RNA transcripts for repertoire sequencing. Scientists carried out first-round RT-PCR using HTBI primers and then a second-round multiplex PCR. TCRdb processed the multiplex PCR reads anew with MiXCR; each CDR3 protein has one entry. The sample has over a million distinct CDR3 sequences, roughly 35% seen once. The sample taken for sequencing was peripheral blood or thyroid tissue (not recorded which). These receptors were taken from an adult man with Graves' hyperthyroidism.

In the case of this clonotype: A read error may account for a junction end that differs from germline. The CDR3 sequence is CASRLDGTSGSLVGKTQYF. The CDR3 DNA reads TGCGCCAGCAGATTGGACGGGACTAGCGGGAGTTTAGTTGGGAAGACCCAGTACTTC. The rearrangement links TRBV7-2 to TRBJ2-5, with TRBD2 identical over 14 bases. CDR1 SGHTA and CDR2 FQGNSA come from the germline V gene. This CDR3 spans 19 amino acids.

This clonotype occurred once. This chain joins TRBV25-1 and TRBJ1-6; TRBD1 might be the D (6 bases). CDR3 length: 16 residues. The germline gives CDR1 MGHDK, CDR2 SYGVNS. Trimming shortened V by 1 base and J by 4 bases, and 11 bases separated the two germline ends. CDR3 loop: CASSESRTAYNSPLHF. As DNA, the CDR3 is TGTGCCAGCAGTGAATCCAGGACAGCATATAATTCACCCCTCCACTTT.

The sample holds a few counts of this clonotype. The chain links TRBV6-1 to TRBJ1-2; unclear D gene. V shed 5 bases and J shed 8 bases, with 6 bases lying between them. The CDR3 is 10 residues long. Per germline, CDR1 MNHNS and CDR2 SASEGT. As DNA, the CDR3 is TGTGCCAGCAGTTACGTGGGCTACACCTTC. Translating gives CASSYVGYTF.

This rearrangement joins TRBV2 to TRBJ2-5, with 12 bases fitting TRBD2. V shed 7 bases, J shed 13 bases, and the junction held 1 base outside the gene matches. This CDR3 comprises 10 residues. The germline V gene has CDR1 SNHLY and CDR2 FYNNEI. In nucleotides, the CDR3 is TGTGCCAGCACTAGCGGGAGGGGGTACTTC. The encoded protein is CASTSGRGYF.

Comments on this clonotype: A much larger clone sits a single nucleotide away, making a read error possible. The chain is built from TRBV2 and TRBJ2-7; the D call may be TRBD1 or TRBD2 (5 bases each). V was cut by 5 bases and J by 2 bases, with 13 bases left in between. This CDR3 has 14 amino acids. Germline CDR1 reads SNHLY; CDR2 reads FYNNEI. CDR3 loop: CASSPGTYPYEQYF. CDR3 sequence (DNA): TGTGCCAGCAGTCCCGGGACGTACCCCTACGAGCAGTACTTC.